The entry below gives a single TCR beta chain sequence along with its context. Assay: immunoSEQ multiplex PCR; the TCRdb copy retains only in-frame clones and omits some. Altogether tens of thousands of clones are present, 96% being singletons, with the ten largest covering 0.3% to 0.35%. These data belong to a study of technical replicates of blood from a few donors. Trimming stripped 1 base from V and 2 bases from J, with 5 bases between. The CDR3 is 13 amino acids. CDR1 is PRHDT and CDR2 is FYEKMQ in the germline V gene (reference sequence). The TCR comes from a human donor in good health. The V gene is TRBV13, the J gene TRBJ1-2; no definite D call. Specimen: T cells isolated from PBMCs. The CDR3 DNA sequence: TGTGCCAGCAGCTTAGCGGGGAACTATGGCTACACCTTC. Translated, it gives CASSLAGNYGYTF.